Each of the 17 T cell receptor beta chains below was sequenced from the same sample in a study of cytomegalovirus exposure and HLA in healthy donors. Only in-frame clones appear in the TCRdb table, and some are missing; sequencing was by immunoSEQ multiplex PCR. The sample has 200,000 to 250,000 clones, under 95% seen once; the top ten hold roughly 1%. The sequenced sample was PBMCs. The receptor source for this set is a woman aged 18-30 years in good health and CMV-seronegative.

The chain couples TRBV7-8 to TRBJ2-7; 7 bases are a match to TRBD1. The V gene's germline CDR1 is SGHVS and CDR2 FQNEAQ. The V and J ends lost 2 bases and 3 bases, in that order; junction bases with no gene match: 10. The CDR3 totals 16 residues. The CDR3 nucleotides read TGTGCCAGCAGCTTATTCGACAGGGCCCAATTCTACGAGCAGTACTTC. It is translated as CASSLFDRAQFYEQYF.

This sequence joins TRBV18 and TRBJ1-5; D not resolved. Germline lookup yields CDR1 KGHSH and CDR2 LQKENI. The CDR3 loop spans 13 amino acids. With 1 base removed from V and 9 bases from J, the gap between germline ends came to 10 bases. The CDR3 loop is CASSPHSARPQHF. The CDR3, as DNA: TGTGCCAGCTCACCACATAGTGCCCGGCCCCAGCATTTT.

V gene TRBV7-9 combines with J gene TRBJ1-2; no definite D call. Germline V gives CDR1 SEHNR, CDR2 FQNEAQ (reference sequence). The CDR3 spans 12 residues. V lost 6 bases and J 6 bases, leaving 11 bases between the germline ends. This CDR3 reads CASSTRRNGYTF. CDR3 DNA sequence: TGTGCCAGCAGTACTCGGCGGAATGGCTACACCTTC.

The chain carries TRBV28 and TRBJ2-5; 8 bases line up with TRBD1. Germline CDR1 MDHEN, CDR2 SYDVKM. The ends lost 2 bases at V and 2 bases at J; junction bases unmatched: 1. The CDR3 is 14 amino acids. The chain's CDR3 is CASSLGTGQETQYF. CDR3 nucleotide sequence: TGTGCCAGCAGTTTAGGGACAGGACAAGAGACCCAGTACTTC. Supplemented by reference TRBV28 and TRBJ2-5, the full variable domain reads DVKVTQSSRYLVKRTGEKVFLECVQDMDHENMFWYRQDPGLGLRLIYFSYDVKMKEKGDIPEGYSVSREKKERFSLILESASTNQTSMYLCASSLGTGQETQYFGPGTRLLVL.

V usage is TRBV6-1 and J usage is TRBJ2-1; 10 nucleotides line up with TRBD2. CDR1 and CDR2 (germline): MNHNS, SASEGT. The length of the CDR3 is 14 residues. V lost 5 bases, J lost 6 bases, and 4 bases stayed unmatched. CDR3 coding DNA: TGTGCCAGCAGTAGACTAGCGGGCCTCAATGAGCAGTTCTTC. Protein sequence: CASSRLAGLNEQFF.

The gene calls are TRBV14 and TRBJ1-1, with D unresolved. The CDR3 covers 14 residues. CDR1 is SGHDN and CDR2 is FVKESK in the germline V gene. Trimming pared 0 bases from V and 4 bases from J, leaving 9 bases between. The CDR3 here is CASSQDAGVTEAFF. DNA of the CDR3: TGTGCCAGCAGCCAAGACGCCGGGGTCACTGAAGCTTTCTTT.

This clone came up a few times. The chain employs TRBV11-2 and TRBJ2-5; 7 nucleotides agree with TRBD2. The CDR3 spans 17 residues. The junction had 12 bases not matched to a gene; V was cut back by 2 bases and J by 3 bases. The V gene's germline CDR1 is SGHAT and CDR2 FQNNGV. CDR3 nucleotide sequence: TGTGCCAGCAGCTTATATGTAGCGGGCGACGCCGAAGAGACCCAGTACTTC. Translation gives CASSLYVAGDAEETQYF.

The chain combines TRBV28 with TRBJ2-7, with TRBD2 identical over 7 bases. CDR3 size: 13 residues. The germline V gene has CDR1 MDHEN and CDR2 SYDVKM. Trimming cost V 7 bases and J 4 bases; bases outside gene matches: 7. This CDR3 is CASTASGIYEQYF. The CDR3 DNA is TGTGCCAGCACGGCTAGCGGAATATACGAGCAGTACTTC.

The chain couples TRBV28 to TRBJ1-2; D possibly corresponds to TRBD1 (6 bases). The ends were cut back, 6 bases at V and 8 bases at J, with 19 bases in the middle. This CDR3 comprises 14 residues. Germline V gene data show CDR1 as MDHEN and CDR2 as SYDVKM. The DNA for the CDR3 is TGTGCCAGCAGGATAAAAACTCCAGGGGCGGGCTACACCTTC. Translation: CASRIKTPGAGYTF.

CDR3 coding DNA: TGTGCCTGGAGTGTAGCGGGAGTCAGGGTGGGGAAAGAGACCCAGTACTTC. Translation: CAWSVAGVRVGKETQYF. This sequence joins TRBV30 and TRBJ2-5, with 8 bases aligning to TRBD2. J gave up 3 bases and V 0 bases, and 12 bases lay outside the gene matches. The germline V gene has CDR1 GTSNPN and CDR2 SVGIG (reference sequence). The CDR3 length is 17 residues.

V gene TRBV6-4 combines with J gene TRBJ1-5, with D possibly being TRBD1 (5 bases). CDR1 MRHNA and CDR2 SNTAGT come from the germline V gene. The CDR3 has 13 amino acids. The V and J ends lost 5 bases and 5 bases respectively, with 10 bases between them. CDR3 protein: CASSLGADQPQHF. In DNA, the CDR3 is TGTGCCAGCAGTTTAGGGGCCGATCAGCCCCAGCATTTT.

This clone has only one observation. V is TRBV30 and J is TRBJ1-1, with D hard to call. The germline V and J ends were trimmed by 4 bases and 1 base, with 10 bases remaining between them. This CDR3 is 13 amino acids long. Germline loops: CDR1 GTSNPN, CDR2 SVGIG (reference sequence). In DNA, the CDR3 is TGTGCCTGGACCCACGGGAAGAACACTGAAGCTTTCTTT. Translating gives CAWTHGKNTEAFF. The whole variable domain, filled in from reference TRBV30 and TRBJ1-1, reads SQTIHQWPATLVQPVGSPLSLECTVEGTSNPNLYWYRQAAGRGLQLLFYSVGIGQISSEVPQNLSASRPQDRQFILSSKKLLLSDSGFYLCAWTHGKNTEAFFGQGTRLTVV.

This chain connects TRBV7-3 to TRBJ2-7, with D possibly TRBD2 on 5 matching bases. Germline CDR1 SGHTA, CDR2 FQGTGA. Deletions cut 5 bases from V and 2 bases from J, with 13 bases between. This CDR3 spans 14 amino acids. The CDR3 loop reads CASSLRASTYEQYF. The CDR3 DNA follows: TGTGCCAGCAGCCTGCGGGCCTCAACCTACGAGCAGTACTTC. Drawing the rest from reference TRBV7-3 and TRBJ2-7, the complete variable domain is GAGVSQTPSNKVTEKGKYVELRCDPISGHTALYWYRQSLGQGPEFLIYFQGTGAADDSGLPNDRFFAVRPEGSVSTLKIQRTERGDSAVYLCASSLRASTYEQYFGPGTRLTVT.

This sequence joins TRBV5-1 and TRBJ2-1; a weak D match, TRBD2 (5 bases). Trimming removed 4 bases from V and 5 bases from J, with 13 bases in between. CDR1 is SGHRS, CDR2 YFSETQ, per germline. The CDR3 extends over 14 amino acids. CDR3 loop: CASSDPGNHNEQFF. The CDR3 nucleotides read TGCGCCAGCAGCGACCCCGGGAATCACAATGAGCAGTTCTTC.

The V gene is TRBV27, the J gene TRBJ2-7; 8 bases align to TRBD1. The trim removed 0 bases at V and 12 bases at J, leaving 10 bases unmatched. There are 14 residues in the CDR3. Germline CDR1 reads MNHEY; CDR2 reads SMNVEV (reference sequence). The CDR3 here is CASSLSQTWGQAYF. In nucleotides, the CDR3 is TGTGCCAGCAGTTTATCTCAAACGTGGGGACAGGCGTACTTC.

This clone was seen a single time. The chain carries TRBV2 and TRBJ1-4; 7 bases align to TRBD1. J lost 4 bases, V lost 6 bases, and 2 bases had no gene match. Germline CDR1 reads SNHLY; CDR2 reads FYNNEI. This CDR3 has 13 residues. In DNA form, the CDR3 reads TGTGCCAGCAGGGACAGGCTTAATGAAAAACTGTTTTTT. Protein product: CASRDRLNEKLFF.

The chain has TRBV27 and TRBJ1-1; D may be TRBD1 (5 bases). This CDR3 has 16 amino acids. CDR1 and CDR2 from the germline V gene are MNHEY and SMNVEV (reference sequence). The V gene lost 5 bases and the J gene lost 4 bases, with 20 bases spanning the gap. DNA for the CDR3: TGTGCCAGCAGTCCTAGGGGAGGAGTCGGGGGCACTGAAGCTTTCTTT. This codes for CASSPRGGVGGTEAFF.